These 19 T cell receptor beta chains share one sample of origin, sequenced in a study of blood T cell repertoires in COVID-19. Sequenced by immunoSEQ multiplex PCR; TCRdb stores in-frame clones only, minus some. The data hold roughly 230,000 clones, with around 83% observed a single time. Sequenced input: peripheral blood. These receptor sequences come from a man aged 35-49 years with active or convalescent COVID-19.

The V gene is TRBV10-3, the J gene TRBJ1-2, with TRBD1 identical over 9 bases. The CDR3 loop spans 14 amino acids. CDR1 is ENHRY and CDR2 is SYGVKD in the germline V gene. The junction had 9 bases not matched to a gene; V was cut back by 7 bases and J by 6 bases. The CDR3 reads CAITPGQGRHGYTF. CDR3 in DNA: TGTGCCATCACTCCTGGACAGGGGCGACATGGCTACACCTTC.

The V call is TRBV19, the J call TRBJ2-1; a weak D match, TRBD2 (7 bases). CDR1 is LNHDA, CDR2 SQIVND, per germline (reference sequence). This CDR3 comprises 15 residues. Deletions cut 3 bases from V and 4 bases from J, with 13 bases between. The DNA of the CDR3 is TGTGCCAGTAGTATGAGGGGGGGCGGGTACAATGAGCAGTTCTTC. Its translation is CASSMRGGGYNEQFF.

This chain links TRBV29-1 with TRBJ1-2, with 8 bases matching TRBD1. V trimming: 7 bases; J trimming: 7 bases; junction bases outside the gene matches: 8. Per the germline V gene, CDR1 is SQVTM and CDR2 is ANQGSEA. The CDR3 runs 12 residues. This chain's CDR3 is CSALQGQAGYTF. In DNA, the CDR3 is TGCAGCGCCCTACAGGGACAGGCTGGCTACACCTTC.

V usage is TRBV27 and J usage is TRBJ2-1; TRBD2 matches 11 bases. The ends lost 6 bases at V and 2 bases at J; junction bases unmatched: 3. Germline CDR1 is MNHEY and CDR2 is SMNVEV (reference sequence). The CDR3 covers 15 residues. The CDR3 sequence is CASSRSGGAYNEQFF. DNA of the CDR3: TGTGCCAGCAGCCGTAGCGGGGGGGCCTACAATGAGCAGTTCTTC.

The rearrangement links TRBV6-5 to TRBJ1-1, with D uncertain. CDR3 length: 14 residues. V was trimmed by 3 bases and J by 0 bases, leaving 8 bases between them. CDR1 and CDR2 from the germline V gene are MNHEY and SVGAGI. Here the CDR3 DNA reads TGTGCCAGCAGTTATTGGGCGATGAACACTGAAGCTTTCTTT. Protein: CASSYWAMNTEAFF.

The rearrangement joins TRBV6-1 to TRBJ1-2; unclear D gene. The V end lost 3 bases, the J end lost 8 bases, and 10 bases lay between the germline ends. Germline V gives CDR1 MNHNS, CDR2 SASEGT. The CDR3 contains 12 residues. CDR3 protein: CASSDSGSGYTF. DNA for the CDR3: TGTGCCAGCAGTGACAGCGGGAGCGGCTACACCTTC.

V gene TRBV3-1 (or the pseudogene TRBV3-2) combines with J gene TRBJ2-7, with D possibly TRBD2 on 6 matching bases. The CDR3 has 15 amino acids. V gave up 6 bases and J gave up 7 bases, with 22 bases separating them. CDR1 and CDR2 from the germline V gene are LGHDT and YNNKEL (reference sequence). CDR3 in DNA: TGTGCCAGCAGGGAGGGACCCTCGACCTCCGGGGAGCAGTACTTC. Its protein is CASREGPSTSGEQYF.

In this sample, this clone turned up once. V gene TRBV4-2 combines with J gene TRBJ2-7; D is uncertain. Trimming left V 0 bases short and J 2 bases short, with 8 bases between. Looked up from germline, CDR1 is LGHNA and CDR2 is YNFKEQ. The CDR3 loop spans 14 amino acids. In nucleotides, the CDR3 is TGTGCCAGCAGCCAAGATCCCCCTGCCTACGAGCAGTACTTC. Its translation: CASSQDPPAYEQYF.

In this sample, this clone turned up once. This rearrangement joins TRBV28 to TRBJ1-5; 10 bases align to TRBD1. Germline trimming cut 5 bases from V and 3 bases from J; bases unmatched to any gene: 7. Germline-derived CDR1 and CDR2 are MDHEN and SYDVKM. CDR3 size: 16 residues. CDR3 region: CASSRRTGGINQPQHF. The CDR3 DNA is TGTGCCAGCAGTAGAAGGACAGGGGGGATCAATCAGCCCCAGCATTTT. Full variable domain (remainder filled in from reference TRBV28 and TRBJ1-5): DVKVTQSSRYLVKRTGEKVFLECVQDMDHENMFWYRQDPGLGLRLIYFSYDVKMKEKGDIPEGYSVSREKKERFSLILESASTNQTSMYLCASSRRTGGINQPQHFGDGTRLSIL.

The V call is TRBV18, the J call TRBJ1-6; the D is unclear. In germline, CDR1 is KGHSH, CDR2 LQKENI. This CDR3 region has 16 residues. Trimming removed 3 bases from V and 0 bases from J, with 9 bases in between. CDR3 bases: TGTGCCAGCTCACCTACAGCCAGCTCCTATAATTCACCCCTCCACTTT. Encoded protein: CASSPTASSYNSPLHF.

The V and J genes are TRBV24-1 and TRBJ1-5; TRBD1 aligns across 12 bases. Germline CDR1 is KGHDR and CDR2 is SFDVKD. V gave up 3 bases and J gave up 5 bases; unmatched junction bases: 7. The CDR3 has 17 amino acids. CDR3 protein: CATSDTPGQGAHQPQHF. DNA for the CDR3: TGTGCCACCAGTGATACACCGGGACAGGGGGCCCATCAGCCCCAGCATTTT.

The chain carries TRBV6-5 and TRBJ2-1; D may be TRBD1 (6 bases). This CDR3 spans 15 amino acids. Germline V lookup: CDR1 MNHEY, CDR2 SVGAGI. V was cut by 6 bases and J by 10 bases, with 22 bases left in between. CDR3 sequence reads: CASSRPGRQGGEQFF. As DNA, the CDR3 is TGTGCCAGCAGCCGACCGGGACGGCAAGGGGGAGAGCAGTTCTTC.

In regard to this clone: At one boundary the junction diverges from the germline segment, which might be a read error. The V and J genes are TRBV7-8 and TRBJ2-1, with D possibly TRBD2 on 5 matching bases. The germline V gene has CDR1 SGHVS and CDR2 FQNEAQ. The CDR3 has 16 residues. This CDR3 reads CANSYVGGLQNNEQFF. CDR3 sequence (DNA): TGTGCCAACAGCTATGTTGGAGGACTCCAAAACAATGAGCAGTTCTTC.

V is TRBV7-4 and J is TRBJ1-6; perhaps TRBD1 as D (6 bases). The CDR3 length is 17 residues. The V gene lost 8 bases and the J gene lost 0 bases, with 17 bases spanning the gap. Germline CDR1 reads SGHVT; CDR2 reads SQSDAQ. CDR3 region: CASPTSQGSSYNSPLHF. CDR3 nucleotide sequence: TGTGCCAGCCCAACTTCACAGGGTAGCTCCTATAATTCACCCCTCCACTTT.

This chain uses TRBV4-1 with TRBJ1-2; D remains unclear. The CDR3 length is 17 residues. With 4 bases removed from V and 5 bases from J, the gap between germline ends came to 23 bases. Germline V gives CDR1 MGHRA, CDR2 YSYEKL. CDR3 DNA sequence: TGCGCCAGCAGCCCCTTGTCGGGGTCCCCGAGAGAGTATGGCTACACCTTC. Translation gives CASSPLSGSPREYGYTF.

This chain links TRBV12-3 or TRBV12-4 with TRBJ1-1; D unclear. The CDR3 contains 11 residues. V gave up 0 bases and J gave up 11 bases, with 7 bases separating them. Here the CDR3 reads CASSLASQAFF. The CDR3 DNA follows: TGTGCCAGCAGTTTAGCGTCTCAGGCTTTCTTT.

The gene calls are TRBV29-1 and TRBJ1-1; D gene ambiguous. CDR1 SQVTM and CDR2 ANQGSEA come from the germline V gene. CDR3 size: 13 residues. Trimming cost V 7 bases and J 1 base, with 13 bases left between them. CDR3 DNA: TGCAGCGCCTCGGATCCGGGGAACACTGAAGCTTTCTTT. Translation: CSASDPGNTEAFF.

V gene TRBV11-3 combines with J gene TRBJ2-7, with 7 nucleotides matching TRBD1. CDR3 length equals 14 residues. Per the germline V gene, CDR1 is SGHNT and CDR2 is YENEEA. V dropped 5 bases and J dropped 6; count of bases not matched to a gene: 10. CDR3 bases: TGTGCCAGCAGCCATTCCGACAGGGCGGGCGAGCAGTACTTC. As protein: CASSHSDRAGEQYF.

The genes are TRBV7-9 and TRBJ2-7; 7 bases are shared with TRBD1. The CDR3 consists of 13 residues. Trimming took 5 bases from V and 3 from J; bases not matched to a gene: 4. Germline CDR1 and CDR2: SEHNR and FQNEAQ (reference sequence). For the CDR3, the DNA is TGTGCCAGCAGCCCGCCAGGGGGCTACGAGCAGTACTTC. Translating gives CASSPPGGYEQYF.